This T cell receptor beta chain derives from a study of cytomegalovirus exposure and HLA in healthy donors. Libraries were prepared by immunoSEQ multiplex PCR; TCRdb keeps only in-frame clonotypes and omits some of them. Of about 65,000 clones in the sample, around 90% are singletons; the top ten hold about 1.2%. General study results and limits: It was found in a later analysis that first-cohort TCR clusters tended to co-occur in the 100 to 150 validation repertoires.

Points on this clone: Its antigen is as yet unknown.

The junction had 11 bases not matched to a gene; V was cut back by 5 bases and J by 8 bases. Germline assignment: CDR1 SGHTA and CDR2 FQGNSA. The CDR3 totals 14 residues. The sequence was collected from a woman between 18 and 30 years old in good health and CMV-seronegative. The sample consisted of PBMCs. The chain is built from TRBV7-2 and TRBJ1-2, with 7 bases fitting TRBD1. The CDR3 DNA is TGTGCCAGCAGCCTTGACAGGGACCTCAGAGGCTACACCTTC. Residues: CASSLDRDLRGYTF.